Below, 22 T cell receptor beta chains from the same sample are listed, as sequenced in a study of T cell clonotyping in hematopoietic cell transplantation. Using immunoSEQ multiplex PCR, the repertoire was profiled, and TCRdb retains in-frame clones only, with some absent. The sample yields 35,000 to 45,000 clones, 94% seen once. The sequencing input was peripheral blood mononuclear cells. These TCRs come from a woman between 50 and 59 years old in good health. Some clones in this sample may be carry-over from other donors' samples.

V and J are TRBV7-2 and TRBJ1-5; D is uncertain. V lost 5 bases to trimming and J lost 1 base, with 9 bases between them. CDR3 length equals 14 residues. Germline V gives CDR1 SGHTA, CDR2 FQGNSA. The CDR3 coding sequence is TGTGCCAGCAGCGCATACACAAGCAATCAGCCCCAGCATTTT. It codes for CASSAYTSNQPQHF. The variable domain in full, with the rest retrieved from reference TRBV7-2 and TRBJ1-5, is GAGVSQSPSNKVTEKGKDVELRCDPISGHTALYWYRQSLGQGLEFLIYFQGNSAPDKSGLPSDRFSAERTGGSVSTLTIQRTQQEDSAVYLCASSAYTSNQPQHFGDGTRLSIL.

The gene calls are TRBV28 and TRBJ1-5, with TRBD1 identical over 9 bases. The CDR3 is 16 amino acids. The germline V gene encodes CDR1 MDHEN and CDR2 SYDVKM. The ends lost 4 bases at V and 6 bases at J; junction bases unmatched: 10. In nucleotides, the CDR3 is TGTGCCAGCAGTTCTGGGGGACAGGGTGTCCGTCAGCCCCAGCATTTT. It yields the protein CASSSGGQGVRQPQHF.

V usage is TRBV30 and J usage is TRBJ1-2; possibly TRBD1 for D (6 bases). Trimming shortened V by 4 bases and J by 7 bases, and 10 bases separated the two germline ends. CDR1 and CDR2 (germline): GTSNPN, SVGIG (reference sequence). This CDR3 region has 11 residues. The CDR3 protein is CAWTVRGGYTF. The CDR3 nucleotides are TGTGCCTGGACGGTCAGGGGTGGCTACACCTTC.

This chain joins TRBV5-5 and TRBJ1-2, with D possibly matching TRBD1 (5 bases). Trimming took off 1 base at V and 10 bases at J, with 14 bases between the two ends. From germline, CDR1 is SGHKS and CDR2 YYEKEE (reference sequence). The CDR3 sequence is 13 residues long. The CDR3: CASSLLVGGNYTF. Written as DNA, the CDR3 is TGTGCCAGCAGCTTGTTAGTGGGGGGGAACTACACCTTC. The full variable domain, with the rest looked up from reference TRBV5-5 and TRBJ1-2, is DAGVTQSPTHLIKTRGQQVTLRCSPISGHKSVSWYQQVLGQGPQFIFQYYEKEERGRGNFPDRFSARQFPNYSSELNVNALLLGDSALYLCASSLLVGGNYTFGSGTRLTVV.

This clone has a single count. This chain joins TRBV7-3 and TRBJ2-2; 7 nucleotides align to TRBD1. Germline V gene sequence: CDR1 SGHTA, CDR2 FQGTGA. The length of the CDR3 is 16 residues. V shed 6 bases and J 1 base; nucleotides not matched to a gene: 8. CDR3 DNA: TGTGCCAGCAGGGTCCCACGGACAGGGAACACCGGGGAGCTGTTTTTT. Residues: CASRVPRTGNTGELFF.

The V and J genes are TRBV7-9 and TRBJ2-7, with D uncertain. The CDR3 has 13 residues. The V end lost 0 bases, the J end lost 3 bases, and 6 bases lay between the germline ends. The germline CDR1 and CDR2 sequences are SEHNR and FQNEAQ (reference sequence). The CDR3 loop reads CASSLAGFYEQYF. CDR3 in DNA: TGTGCCAGCAGCTTAGCCGGGTTCTACGAGCAGTACTTC.

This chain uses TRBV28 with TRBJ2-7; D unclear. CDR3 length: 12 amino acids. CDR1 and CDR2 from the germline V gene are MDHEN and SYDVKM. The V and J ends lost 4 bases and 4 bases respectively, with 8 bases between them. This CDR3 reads CASSSGVYEQYF. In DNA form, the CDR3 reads TGTGCCAGCAGTTCTGGGGTATACGAGCAGTACTTC.

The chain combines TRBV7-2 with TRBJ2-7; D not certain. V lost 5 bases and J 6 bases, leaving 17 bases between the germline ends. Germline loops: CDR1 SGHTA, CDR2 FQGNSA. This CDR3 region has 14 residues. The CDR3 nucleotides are TGTGCCAGCAGCCACCGGGCCGTCCCGGGCGAGCAGTACTTC. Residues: CASSHRAVPGEQYF.

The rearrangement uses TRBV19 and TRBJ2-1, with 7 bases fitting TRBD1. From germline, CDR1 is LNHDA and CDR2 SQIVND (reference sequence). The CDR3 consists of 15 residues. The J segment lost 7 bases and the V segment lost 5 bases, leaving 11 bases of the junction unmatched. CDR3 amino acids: CASSFRDRARNEQFF. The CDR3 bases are TGTGCCAGTAGTTTCCGGGACAGAGCTCGGAATGAGCAGTTCTTC.

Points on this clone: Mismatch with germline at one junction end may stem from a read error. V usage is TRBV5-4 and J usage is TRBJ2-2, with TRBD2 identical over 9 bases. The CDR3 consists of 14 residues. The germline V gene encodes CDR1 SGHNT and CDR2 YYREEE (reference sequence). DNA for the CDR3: TGTGCCAGCAACTTGCGGGGGGGGAACGGGGAGCTGTTTTTT. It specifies CASNLRGGNGELFF.

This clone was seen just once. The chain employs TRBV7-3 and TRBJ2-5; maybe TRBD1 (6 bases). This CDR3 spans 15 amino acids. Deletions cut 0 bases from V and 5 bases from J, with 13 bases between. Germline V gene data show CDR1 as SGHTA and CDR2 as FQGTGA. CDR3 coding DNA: TGTGCCAGCAGCTTAACACCTGGACAGCCTGAGACCCAGTACTTC. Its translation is CASSLTPGQPETQYF.

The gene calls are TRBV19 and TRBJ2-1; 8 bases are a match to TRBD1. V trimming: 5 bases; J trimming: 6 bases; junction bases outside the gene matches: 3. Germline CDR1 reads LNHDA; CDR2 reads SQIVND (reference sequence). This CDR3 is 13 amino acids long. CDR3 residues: CASSLTGGNEQFF. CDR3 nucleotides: TGTGCCAGTAGTCTTACAGGGGGCAATGAGCAGTTCTTC.

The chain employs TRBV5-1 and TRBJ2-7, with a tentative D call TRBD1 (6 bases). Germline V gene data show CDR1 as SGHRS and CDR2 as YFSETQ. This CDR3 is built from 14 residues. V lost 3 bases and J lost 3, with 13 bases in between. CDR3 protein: CASSSWDTYYEQYF. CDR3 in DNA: TGCGCCAGCAGCTCTTGGGACACCTACTACGAGCAGTACTTC.

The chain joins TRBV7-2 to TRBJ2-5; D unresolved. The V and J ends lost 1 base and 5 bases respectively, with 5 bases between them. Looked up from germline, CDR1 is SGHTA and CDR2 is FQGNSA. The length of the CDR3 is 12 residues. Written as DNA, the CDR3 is TGTGCCAGCAGCTTAGAATTCGAGACCCAGTACTTC. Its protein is CASSLEFETQYF.

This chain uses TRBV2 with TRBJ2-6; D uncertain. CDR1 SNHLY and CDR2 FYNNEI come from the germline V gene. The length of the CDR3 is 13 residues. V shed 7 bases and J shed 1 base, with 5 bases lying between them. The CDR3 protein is CASTRSGANVLTF. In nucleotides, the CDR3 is TGTGCCAGCACCAGGTCTGGGGCCAACGTCCTGACTTTC.

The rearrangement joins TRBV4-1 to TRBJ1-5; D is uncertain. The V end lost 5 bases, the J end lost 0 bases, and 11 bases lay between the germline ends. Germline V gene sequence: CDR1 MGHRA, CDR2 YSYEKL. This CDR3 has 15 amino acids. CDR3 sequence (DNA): TGCGCCAGCAGCTCCTGGGTTAATAGCAATCAGCCCCAGCATTTT. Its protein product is CASSSWVNSNQPQHF.

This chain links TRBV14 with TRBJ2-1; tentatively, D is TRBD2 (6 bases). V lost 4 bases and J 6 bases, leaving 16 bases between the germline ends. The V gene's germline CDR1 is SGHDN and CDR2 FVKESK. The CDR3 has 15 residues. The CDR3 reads CASSPLGGGGNEQFF. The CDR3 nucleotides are TGTGCCAGCAGCCCCCTCGGGGGTGGGGGCAATGAGCAGTTCTTC.

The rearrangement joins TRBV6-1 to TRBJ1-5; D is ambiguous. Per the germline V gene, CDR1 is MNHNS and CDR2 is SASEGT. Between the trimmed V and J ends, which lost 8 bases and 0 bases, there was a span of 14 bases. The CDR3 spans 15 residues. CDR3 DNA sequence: TGTGCCAGCCGCAGAGAATATAGTAGCAATCAGCCCCAGCATTTT. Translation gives CASRREYSSNQPQHF.

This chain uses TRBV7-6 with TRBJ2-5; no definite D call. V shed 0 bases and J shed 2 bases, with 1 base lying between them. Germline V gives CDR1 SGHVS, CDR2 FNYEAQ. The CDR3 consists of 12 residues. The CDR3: CASSLAQETQYF. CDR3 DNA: TGTGCCAGCAGCTTAGCTCAAGAGACCCAGTACTTC. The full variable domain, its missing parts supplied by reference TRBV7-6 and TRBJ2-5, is GAGVSQSPRYKVTKRGQDVALRCDPISGHVSLYWYRQALGQGPEFLTYFNYEAQQDKSGLPNDRFSAERPEGSISTLTIQRTEQRDSAMYRCASSLAQETQYFGPGTRLLVL.

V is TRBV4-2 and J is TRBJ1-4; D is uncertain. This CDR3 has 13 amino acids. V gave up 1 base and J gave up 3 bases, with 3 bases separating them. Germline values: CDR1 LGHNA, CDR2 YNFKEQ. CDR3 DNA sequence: TGTGCCAGCAGCCAAGCCCCTAATGAAAAACTGTTTTTT. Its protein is CASSQAPNEKLFF.

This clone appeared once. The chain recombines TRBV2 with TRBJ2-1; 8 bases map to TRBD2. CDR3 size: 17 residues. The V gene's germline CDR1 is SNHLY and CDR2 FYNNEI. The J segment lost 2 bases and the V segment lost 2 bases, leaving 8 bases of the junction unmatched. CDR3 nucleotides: TGTGCCAGCAGTGAACCCGGACTAGCCACAACCTACAATGAGCAGTTCTTC. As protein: CASSEPGLATTYNEQFF. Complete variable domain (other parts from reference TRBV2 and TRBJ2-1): EPEVTQTPSHQVTQMGQEVILRCVPISNHLYFYWYRQILGQKVEFLVSFYNNEISEKSEIFDDQFSVERPDGSNFTLKIRSTKLEDSAMYFCASSEPGLATTYNEQFFGPGTRLTVL.

CDR3 sequence reads: CASSSIGRSNTEAFF. The DNA for the CDR3 is TGTGCCAGCAGTTCCATCGGACGATCGAACACTGAAGCTTTCTTT. This chain uses TRBV5-4 with TRBJ1-1; D gene ambiguous. The CDR3 contains 15 residues. The V gene's germline CDR1 is SGHNT and CDR2 YYREEE (reference sequence). V lost 5 bases and J 1 base, leaving 15 bases between the germline ends.